The present entry profiles one TCR beta chain with its context. The target antigen is unknown. V was shortened by 2 bases and J by 0 bases, with 14 bases between the two germline ends. Germline CDR1 is SGHTA and CDR2 is FQGNSA. The CDR3 sequence is 16 residues long. The table came from immunoSEQ multiplex PCR; TCRdb's copy has only in-frame clones and leaves some out. The data show 25,000 to 30,000 clones, over 90% seen once. The data are from a study of chemoradiotherapy in HPV16-positive cancers. General study points: Better recurrence-free survival went with HPV-responsive T-cell expansion in HPV16-positive patients.

The sequence was collected from a human donor with HPV-associated anogenital cancer. The sequencing used blood, collected from a patient who underwent chemoradiotherapy. This sequence joins TRBV7-2 and TRBJ2-7, with D tentatively TRBD1 or TRBD2 (5 bases each). CDR3 region: CASSLWSSGRSYEQYF. The CDR3 nucleotides are TGTGCCAGCAGCTTATGGTCCTCGGGGCGCTCCTACGAGCAGTACTTC.